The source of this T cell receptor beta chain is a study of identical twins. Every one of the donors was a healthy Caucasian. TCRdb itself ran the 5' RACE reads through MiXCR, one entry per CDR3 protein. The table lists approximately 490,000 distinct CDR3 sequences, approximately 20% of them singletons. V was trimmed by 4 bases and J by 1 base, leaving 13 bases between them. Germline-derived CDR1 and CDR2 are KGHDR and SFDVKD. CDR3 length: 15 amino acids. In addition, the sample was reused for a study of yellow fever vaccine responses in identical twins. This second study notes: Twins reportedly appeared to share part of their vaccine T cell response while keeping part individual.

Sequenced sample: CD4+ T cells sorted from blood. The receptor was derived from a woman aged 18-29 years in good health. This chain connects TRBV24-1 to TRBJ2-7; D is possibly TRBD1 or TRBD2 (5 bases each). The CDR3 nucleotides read TGTGCCACCAGTGAGGGACGGGTTGCTTCCTACGAGCAGTACTTC. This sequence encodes CATSEGRVASYEQYF.